Following are 26 T cell receptor beta chains from one sample sequenced in a study of cytomegalovirus exposure and HLA in healthy donors. It was with 60 Vbeta and 13 Jbeta primers that the PCR ran. TCRdb's table, derived via immunoSEQ multiplex PCR, lists solely in-frame clones and lacks some. The sample yields approximately 110,000 clones, about two thirds seen once. Input material: PBMCs. The receptors were gathered from a man between 25 and 39 years old in good health and CMV-seropositive.

The sample holds a few counts of this clone. The chain joins TRBV5-1 to TRBJ1-1; no firm D call. Germline CDR1 reads SGHRS; CDR2 reads YFSETQ. Trimming took 0 bases from V and 1 from J, leaving 10 bases between them. The CDR3 is 15 residues long. CDR3 sequence reads: CASSLDRGSNTEAFF. The CDR3 coding sequence is TGCGCCAGCAGCTTGGATCGGGGTTCGAACACTGAAGCTTTCTTT.

The J gene is TRBJ2-5, the V gene TRBV5-4; TRBD1 is a possible D gene (5 bases). V lost 0 bases and J 4 bases, leaving 16 bases between the germline ends. The CDR3 is 16 residues long. Germline loops: CDR1 SGHNT, CDR2 YYREEE (reference sequence). CDR3 nucleotide sequence: TGTGCCAGCAGCTTGGAGGGCCCTAGGGGAAGAGAGACCCAGTACTTC. As protein: CASSLEGPRGRETQYF. The whole variable domain, filled in from reference TRBV5-4 and TRBJ2-5, reads ETGVTQSPTHLIKTRGQQVTLRCSSQSGHNTVSWYQQALGQGPQFIFQYYREEENGRGNFPPRFSGLQFPNYSSELNVNALELDDSALYLCASSLEGPRGRETQYFGPGTRLLVL.

This CDR3 reads CASSPLAGVGMNTEAFF. DNA of the CDR3: TGTGCCAGCAGCCCCCTCGCGGGGGTGGGGATGAACACTGAAGCTTTCTTT. The V and J genes are TRBV28 and TRBJ1-1; D is perhaps TRBD1 (5 bases). The V gene's germline CDR1 is MDHEN and CDR2 SYDVKM. This CDR3 has 17 residues. Deletions cut 6 bases from V and 0 bases from J, with 20 bases between. Variable domain in full (rest from reference TRBV28 and TRBJ1-1): DVKVTQSSRYLVKRTGEKVFLECVQDMDHENMFWYRQDPGLGLRLIYFSYDVKMKEKGDIPEGYSVSREKKERFSLILESASTNQTSMYLCASSPLAGVGMNTEAFFGQGTRLTVV.

This clone was counted a few times. The chain is built from TRBV6-5 and TRBJ2-4; D perhaps matches TRBD2 (6 bases). The ends were cut back, 6 bases at V and 8 bases at J, with 17 bases in the middle. This CDR3 spans 14 amino acids. The germline V gene encodes CDR1 MNHEY and CDR2 SVGAGI. The CDR3, as DNA: TGTGCCAGCAGCCGCGGGGCCCTCGGAGACATTCAGTACTTC. Protein product: CASSRGALGDIQYF.

The J gene is TRBJ2-7, the V gene TRBV5-1; tentative D call: TRBD1 (7 bases). CDR3 length: 16 amino acids. Trimming stripped 0 bases from V and 4 bases from J, with 17 bases between. From germline, CDR1 is SGHRS and CDR2 YFSETQ. In DNA, the CDR3 is TGCGCCAGCAGCTTGGCCCTGGACAGGAGGGCATACGAGCAGTACTTC. Its translation is CASSLALDRRAYEQYF.

CDR3 nucleotide sequence: TGTGCCAGCAGACTCTCTCAGGGGGCGGTCGAGCAGTACTTC. Translated: CASRLSQGAVEQYF. The rearrangement links TRBV6-6 to TRBJ2-7; 8 nucleotides match TRBD1. In germline, CDR1 is MNHNY, CDR2 SVGAGI (reference sequence). V gave up 6 bases and J gave up 6 bases; unmatched junction bases: 10. The CDR3 loop spans 14 amino acids.

This clone was observed a few times. V is TRBV27 and J is TRBJ1-2; D is undetermined. V lost 6 bases to trimming and J lost 0 bases, with 17 bases between them. The CDR3 totals 16 residues. Looked up from germline, CDR1 is MNHEY and CDR2 is SMNVEV (reference sequence). The CDR3 nucleotides are TGTGCCAGCAGCCCGATGCCGGGAATGGCTAACTATGGCTACACCTTC. This gives the protein CASSPMPGMANYGYTF.

The chain employs TRBV15 and TRBJ1-2; D is uncertain. This CDR3 is built from 12 residues. Looked up from germline, CDR1 is LNHNV and CDR2 is YYDKDF (reference sequence). V was cut by 0 bases and J by 5 bases, with 4 bases left in between. The CDR3 DNA reads as TGTGCCACCAGCAGAGATGAGTATGGCTACACCTTC. Encoded protein: CATSRDEYGYTF.

This rearrangement joins TRBV28 to TRBJ2-3, with 12 bases aligning to TRBD2. CDR3 length equals 17 residues. Germline assignment: CDR1 MDHEN and CDR2 SYDVKM. Trimming removed 5 bases from V and 8 bases from J; junction bases left unmatched: 14. This CDR3 is CASSISTSGRRGSTQYF. CDR3 nucleotides: TGTGCCAGCAGTATTTCGACTAGCGGGAGAAGGGGAAGTACGCAGTATTTT.

The chain joins TRBV2 to TRBJ2-1; a weak D match, TRBD2 (5 bases). The CDR3 covers 12 residues. In germline, CDR1 is SNHLY, CDR2 FYNNEI. Trimming took off 3 bases at V and 10 bases at J, with 10 bases between the two ends. The CDR3 DNA is TGTGCCAGCAGTGACTCACTAGGGGAGCAGTTCTTC. Translated, it gives CASSDSLGEQFF.

The chain joins TRBV29-1 to TRBJ1-1; 9 bases agree with TRBD1. There are 14 residues in the CDR3. From germline, CDR1 is SQVTM and CDR2 ANQGSEA. V lost 7 bases to trimming and J lost 0 bases; unmatched junction nucleotides: 6. The CDR3 spells CSGDRDGMNTEAFF. The DNA of the CDR3 is TGCAGCGGGGACAGGGACGGGATGAACACTGAAGCTTTCTTT.

This chain connects TRBV11-2 to TRBJ2-7, with D possibly being TRBD2 (5 bases). V was trimmed by 5 bases and J by 1 base, leaving 15 bases between them. Germline lookup yields CDR1 SGHAT and CDR2 FQNNGV. The CDR3 sequence is 15 residues long. The CDR3 protein is CASSLSSGGSYEQYF. The CDR3 DNA follows: TGTGCCAGCAGCCTCAGTTCCGGCGGGTCCTACGAGCAGTACTTC.

The V gene is TRBV11-2, the J gene TRBJ2-1, with TRBD2 identical over 9 bases. This CDR3 region has 14 residues. Germline trimming cut 6 bases from V and 10 bases from J; bases unmatched to any gene: 10. CDR1 is SGHAT and CDR2 is FQNNGV in the germline V gene. The CDR3 sequence: CASSDRREGREQFF. The CDR3 DNA is TGTGCCAGCAGTGATCGGCGGGAGGGCCGGGAGCAGTTCTTC.

This clone has only a few counts. The chain employs TRBV27 and TRBJ1-1; D perhaps matches TRBD1 (6 bases). The germline V gene encodes CDR1 MNHEY and CDR2 SMNVEV (reference sequence). CDR3 length: 15 residues. Between the trimmed V and J ends, which lost 5 bases and 5 bases, there was a span of 18 bases. The CDR3 here is CASSPVSGANTEAFF. As DNA, the CDR3 is TGTGCCAGCAGTCCCGTTTCAGGGGCGAATACTGAAGCTTTCTTT.

The V call is TRBV5-1, the J call TRBJ2-2, with TRBD1 matching over 7 bases. The CDR3 totals 15 residues. The V gene end was trimmed by 6 bases and the J gene end by 4 bases; junction bases not matched to a gene: 9. Germline CDR1 and CDR2: SGHRS and YFSETQ. The CDR3 DNA sequence: TGCGCCAGCAACTTAGGGGCAGGGGGCACCGGGGAGCTGTTTTTT. It is translated as CASNLGAGGTGELFF.

The chain carries TRBV7-2 and TRBJ1-1, with 9 nucleotides matching TRBD1. Germline V CDR1 and CDR2: SGHTA, FQGNSA. The CDR3 has 14 amino acids. Trimming took 5 bases from V and 10 from J; bases not matched to a gene: 11. As DNA, the CDR3 is TGTGCCAGCAGCCCCAACAGGGGGCTTTCAGTAGCTTTCTTT. Translation: CASSPNRGLSVAFF.

The table lists this clone with a few counts. The CDR3 reads CASSLDGSETANYGYTF. Written as DNA, the CDR3 is TGTGCCAGCAGCTTAGATGGTTCGGAGACCGCTAACTATGGCTACACCTTC. J is TRBJ1-2 and V is TRBV11-2; unclear D gene. The CDR3 length is 17 residues. V lost 0 bases, J lost 0 bases, and 14 bases lay in between. CDR1 is SGHAT, CDR2 FQNNGV, per germline.

CDR3 coding DNA: TGTGCCAGCAGCTACAACCGCGGCGGGAGCACAGATACGCAGTATTTT. Translated, it gives CASSYNRGGSTDTQYF. The chain combines TRBV7-2 with TRBJ2-3, with D perhaps matching TRBD2 (5 bases). Per the germline V gene, CDR1 is SGHTA and CDR2 is FQGNSA. The ends were cut back, 4 bases at V and 0 bases at J, with 14 bases in the middle. The CDR3 spans 16 residues. Together with reference TRBV7-2 and TRBJ2-3, the CDR3 gives the full variable domain: GAGVSQSPSNKVTEKGKDVELRCDPISGHTALYWYRQSLGQGLEFLIYFQGNSAPDKSGLPSDRFSAERTGGSVSTLTIQRTQQEDSAVYLCASSYNRGGSTDTQYFGPGTRLTVL.

The genes are TRBV5-5 and TRBJ2-5; TRBD2 aligns across 8 bases. The CDR3 loop spans 14 amino acids. The V and J ends lost 1 base and 5 bases, in that order; junction bases with no gene match: 4. CDR1 and CDR2 from the germline V gene are SGHKS and YYEKEE (reference sequence). DNA for the CDR3: TGTGCCAGCAGCTTGCGGGGGGGAGGGGAGACCCAGTACTTC. Amino acid sequence: CASSLRGGGETQYF.

V gene TRBV6-1 combines with J gene TRBJ1-2; TRBD1 matches at 7 bases. This CDR3 has 13 amino acids. The germline CDR1 and CDR2 sequences are MNHNS and SASEGT. Trimming took 8 bases from V and 6 from J; bases not matched to a gene: 9. The CDR3 DNA reads as TGTGCCAGCCTCAGGGGGGACGTGGATGGCTACACCTTC. It yields the protein CASLRGDVDGYTF.

The chain's CDR3 is CASSLDRANLPYNEQFF. CDR3 sequence (DNA): TGTGCCAGCAGCCTGGACAGGGCCAACCTCCCCTACAATGAGCAGTTCTTC. V is TRBV27 and J is TRBJ2-1; 8 nucleotides match TRBD1. V gave up 6 bases and J gave up 2 bases; unmatched junction bases: 12. CDR1 and CDR2 (germline): MNHEY, SMNVEV (reference sequence). This CDR3 comprises 17 residues.

With regard to this clone: The same CDR3 can be traced to other DNA sequences in this sample. CDR3 protein: CASSLGLAGGTDTQYF. The CDR3 nucleotides read TGCGCCAGCAGCTTGGGACTAGCGGGGGGCACAGATACGCAGTATTTT. The V gene is TRBV5-1, the J gene TRBJ2-3, with 12 bases aligning to TRBD2. Trimming cost V 0 bases and J 1 base; bases outside gene matches: 0. The CDR3 contains 16 residues. Germline-derived CDR1 and CDR2 are SGHRS and YFSETQ.

The V and J genes are TRBV9 and TRBJ2-1, with D tentatively TRBD2 (6 bases). Trimming cost V 0 bases and J 12 bases, with 19 bases left between them. From germline, CDR1 is SGDLS and CDR2 YYNGEE. The CDR3 runs to 15 residues. CDR3 loop: CASSVDWVTGLMQFF. Here the CDR3 DNA reads TGTGCCAGCAGCGTAGATTGGGTTACGGGACTGATGCAGTTCTTC.

The chain couples TRBV6-1 to TRBJ2-1; 8 bases are a match to TRBD1. Trimming cost V 3 bases and J 2 bases; bases outside gene matches: 18. The germline V gene encodes CDR1 MNHNS and CDR2 SASEGT. The CDR3 is made up of 20 amino acids. The CDR3 nucleotides read TGTGCCAGCAGTGAGGGGGAGTCCGGGACAGGCCTAAAAACCTACAATGAGCAGTTCTTC. Translating it yields CASSEGESGTGLKTYNEQFF.

The chain links TRBV30 to TRBJ1-1, with D uncertain. V was trimmed by 2 bases and J by 5 bases, leaving 12 bases between them. The CDR3 length is 13 residues. CDR1 GTSNPN and CDR2 SVGIG come from the germline V gene (reference sequence). CDR3 region: CAWSSRLTTEAFF. The CDR3 DNA follows: TGTGCCTGGAGTTCCCGGTTAACGACTGAAGCTTTCTTT.

This clone has a single count. This chain uses TRBV28 with TRBJ1-1; 11 bases are a match to TRBD1. The CDR3 extends over 17 amino acids. With V trimmed by 0 bases and J by 4 bases, 7 bases remained unmatched. The germline CDR1 and CDR2 sequences are MDHEN and SYDVKM. The CDR3 here is CASSLWGTGGSFTEAFF. The CDR3 bases are TGTGCCAGCAGTTTATGGGGGACAGGGGGATCGTTCACTGAAGCTTTCTTT. Full variable domain (missing parts from reference TRBV28 and TRBJ1-1): DVKVTQSSRYLVKRTGEKVFLECVQDMDHENMFWYRQDPGLGLRLIYFSYDVKMKEKGDIPEGYSVSREKKERFSLILESASTNQTSMYLCASSLWGTGGSFTEAFFGQGTRLTVV.